Sequencing of this T cell receptor (beta chain) was carried out in a study of siplizumab effects on memory and regulatory T cells. Findings and limits, study-wide: Many proliferating CD4+ or CD8+ clones remained unclassified. Roughly 75-95% of them could not be assigned either a naive or a memory phenotype. Apparently more diverse than memory cells, naive T cells also seemed major alloresponse contributors. Proliferating siplizumab-culture Tregs lacked confirmation of suppressive function.

Trimming left V 0 bases short and J 0 bases short, with 5 bases between. This CDR3 spans 14 amino acids. CDR1 and CDR2 (germline): SGHRS, YFSETQ. Concerning this clone itself: Its matching antigen is unknown.

TCR templates, about 10^5 per sample, were assayed. Profiled with immunoSEQ multiplex PCR; TCRdb holds only in-frame clones, not every one. The data show about 69,000 clones, over 70% seen once. The rearrangement joins TRBV5-1 to TRBJ2-3; D remains ambiguous. Sequenced material: Tregs sorted from blood. The TCR originated in a human donor in good health. CDR3: CASSLERSTDTQYF. In nucleotides, the CDR3 is TGCGCCAGCAGCTTGGAACGGAGCACAGATACGCAGTATTTT.